This TCR beta chain was obtained from a study of response to subunit inactivated influenza vaccine. TCRdb re-called the RT-PCR reads through MiXCR, storing one row per CDR3 protein. The sample shows 700,000 to 800,000 distinct CDR3 sequences, about 18% of them seen only once. CDR3 length equals 14 residues. Trimming cost V 1 base and J 9 bases, with 13 bases left between them. Germline loops: CDR1 SGHTA, CDR2 FQGNSA. There are a few counts of this clonotype. V gene TRBV7-2 combines with J gene TRBJ2-1; tentative D call: TRBD2 (5 bases). The sequences come from PBMCs from blood, collected roughly 5 days after vaccination. This receptor was identified in a man in his forties or fifties who received an inactivated influenza vaccine. Here the CDR3 reads CASSLGLAPAEQFF. In DNA, the CDR3 is TGTGCCAGCAGCTTAGGGCTAGCCCCCGCTGAGCAGTTCTTC.